The rows below give T cell receptor beta chains drawn from one sample of a study of long-term antiretroviral therapy in people with HIV. Generated by immunoSEQ multiplex PCR, the TCRdb table keeps only in-frame clones and is missing some. This sample has approximately 32,000 clones, with approximately 83% found just once. The starting material was unsorted PBMCs, obtained 0.4 years before starting antiretroviral therapy. Source of these receptors: a young man with HIV. Both conserved end residues are part of each CDR3. Each record gives: CDR3 length, V gene, J gene, clone size, D gene, CDR3 protein, CDR3 DNA. The D gene is left open where the match is weak. Size values are once, few and many counts, or a class for expanded clones, and some rows have none.

15	TRBV5-1	TRBJ2-7	.	TRBD1	CASSHTGTGVDEQYF	TGCGCCAGCAGCCATACCGGGACAGGGGTAGACGAGCAGTACTTC
15	TRBV6-5	TRBJ2-7	.	.	CASSYSIQASYEQYF	TGTGCCAGCAGTTACTCGATACAGGCCTCCTACGAGCAGTACTTC
16	TRBV14	TRBJ1-1	.	.	CASSQDPGRTNTEAFF	TGTGCCAGCAGCCAAGATCCTGGCAGAACGAACACTGAAGCTTTCTTT
17	TRBV27	TRBJ1-5	.	TRBD1	CASSPRTGLGKNQPQHF	TGTGCCAGCAGTCCACGGACAGGTCTGGGGAAAAATCAGCCCCAGCATTTT
13	TRBV7-8	TRBJ2-7	few	.	CASSLAGRYEQYF	TGTGCCAGCAGCTTAGCAGGGAGATACGAGCAGTACTTC
14	TRBV7-9	TRBJ2-5	.	.	CASSPRTGQETQYF	TGTGCCAGCAGCCCCAGAACGGGCCAAGAGACCCAGTACTTC
16	TRBV4-3	TRBJ2-7	.	.	CASSQNPGRATYEQYF	TGCGCCAGCAGCCAAAATCCCGGACGCGCCACCTACGAGCAGTACTTC
17	TRBV30	TRBJ1-2	.	.	CAWSGGETGGGSYGYTF	TGTGCCTGGAGTGGTGGGGAGACGGGGGGCGGATCCTATGGCTACACCTTC
14	TRBV18	TRBJ2-2	.	.	CASSPETHTGELFF	TGTGCCAGCTCGCCCGAAACACACACCGGGGAGCTGTTTTTT
19	TRBV11-2	TRBJ2-1	.	.	CASSSLYVMAGPRGNEQFF	TGTGCCAGCAGCTCCCTATATGTGATGGCGGGCCCTCGTGGAAATGAGCAGTTCTTC
12	TRBV13	TRBJ2-3	.	.	CASSLGGEGQYF	TGTGCCAGCAGCTTAGGGGGGGAAGGGCAGTATTTT
13	TRBV29-1	TRBJ2-1	.	.	CSVDGKTGNEQFF	TGCAGCGTTGACGGAAAAACCGGGAATGAGCAGTTCTTC
11	TRBV5-6	TRBJ2-7	few	.	CASSRSYEQYF	TGTGCCAGCAGCCGATCCTACGAGCAGTACTTC
15	TRBV2	TRBJ2-5	.	.	CASVLFPAGLETQYF	TGTGCCAGCGTCCTATTCCCGGCGGGGCTGGAGACCCAGTACTTC
14	TRBV14	TRBJ2-3	.	.	CASSHLGGQDTQYF	TGTGCCAGCAGCCACTTAGGGGGGCAAGATACGCAGTATTTT
16	TRBV10-1	TRBJ2-2	.	TRBD1	CASSESSGGHTGELFF	TGCGCCAGCAGTGAGTCTTCAGGGGGCCACACCGGGGAGCTGTTTTTT
14	TRBV11-2	TRBJ2-1	.	.	CASSLYQGSDEQFF	TGTGCCAGCAGCTTATATCAGGGGTCGGATGAGCAGTTCTTC
14	TRBV5-1	TRBJ1-1	.	.	CASSLGGAQGEAFF	TGCGCCAGCAGCTTGGGGGGGGCGCAGGGTGAAGCTTTCTTT
15	TRBV7-3	TRBJ1-5	.	.	CASSFLDIKNQPQHF	TGTGCCAGCAGCTTCCTGGACATCAAAAATCAGCCCCAGCATTTT
15	TRBV27	TRBJ2-1	.	.	CASSLLASAGDEQFF	TGTGCCAGCAGTTTACTAGCCAGTGCGGGCGATGAGCAGTTCTTC
17	TRBV7-2	TRBJ1-5	.	TRBD1	CASSFPGTGALGQPQHF	TGTGCCAGCAGCTTCCCCGGGACAGGGGCTCTGGGTCAGCCCCAGCATTTT
12	TRBV9	TRBJ2-3	.	.	CASSVLTDTQYF	TGTGCCAGCAGCGTATTAACAGATACGCAGTATTTT
14	TRBV19	TRBJ1-1	.	.	CASSSERRTTEAFF	TGTGCCAGTAGTTCAGAACGGAGGACGACTGAAGCTTTCTTT
11	TRBV28	TRBJ2-7	medium-sized	TRBD2	CASSLPSGQYF	TGTGCCAGCAGTTTACCTAGCGGGCAGTACTTC
13	TRBV18	TRBJ2-5	.	.	CASSPVIQETQYF	TGTGCCAGCTCACCGGTGATCCAAGAGACCCAGTACTTC
14	TRBV7-9	TRBJ1-1	.	TRBD1	CASIQTGAVTEAFF	TGTGCCAGCATCCAAACAGGGGCCGTTACTGAAGCTTTCTTT